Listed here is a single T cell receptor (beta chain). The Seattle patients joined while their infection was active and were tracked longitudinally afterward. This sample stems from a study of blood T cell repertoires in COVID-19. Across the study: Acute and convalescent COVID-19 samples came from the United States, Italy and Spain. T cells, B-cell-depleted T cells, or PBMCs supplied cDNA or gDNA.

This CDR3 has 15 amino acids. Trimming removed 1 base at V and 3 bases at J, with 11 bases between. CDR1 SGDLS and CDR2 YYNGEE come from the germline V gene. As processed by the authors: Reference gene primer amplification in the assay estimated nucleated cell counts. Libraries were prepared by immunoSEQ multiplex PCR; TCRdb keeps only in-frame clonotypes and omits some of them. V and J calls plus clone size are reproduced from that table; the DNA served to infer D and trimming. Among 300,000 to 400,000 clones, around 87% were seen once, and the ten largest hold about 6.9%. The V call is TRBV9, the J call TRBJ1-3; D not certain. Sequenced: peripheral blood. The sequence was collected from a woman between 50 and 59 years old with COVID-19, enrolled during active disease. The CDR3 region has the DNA TGTGCCAGCAGCGTAAACCCAGCAGGTGGAAACACCATATATTTT. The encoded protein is CASSVNPAGGNTIYF.